The clone carrying this T cell receptor beta chain was detected many times. This entry is derived from a study of identical twins. After template switching added a universal primer site, the resulting cDNA carried unique molecular identifiers. TCRdb itself ran the 5' RACE reads through MiXCR, one entry per CDR3 protein. This table has some 500,000 distinct CDR3 sequences, 9.6% appearing once. Each donor was a healthy Caucasian. The same sample was also studied in work on yellow fever vaccine responses in identical twins.

The source of this sequence is a woman under 30 in good health. Input material: PBMCs.

The CDR3 loop reads CASSWTGDTYEQYF. CDR3 bases: TGTGCCAGCAGTTGGACAGGAGACACCTACGAGCAGTACTTC. The chain links TRBV6-5 to TRBJ2-7; 7 positions match TRBD1. CDR3 length equals 14 residues. The V segment lost 4 bases and the J segment 2 bases; nucleotides outside the gene matches: 5. Germline-derived CDR1 and CDR2 are MNHEY and SVGAGI.